This passage covers 18 T cell receptor beta chains from one sample sequenced in a study of blood T cell repertoires in COVID-19. The method was immunoSEQ multiplex PCR; TCRdb's version includes in-frame clones alone and lacks a portion of them. The sample yields about 85,000 clones, roughly three quarters seen once. The sample was peripheral blood. The source of these receptors is a man aged 70-80 years with acute or convalescent COVID-19.

The chain couples TRBV28 to TRBJ1-2, with 9 bases aligning to TRBD1. J gave up 7 bases and V 6 bases, and 3 bases lay outside the gene matches. CDR1 is MDHEN and CDR2 is SYDVKM in the germline V gene. This CDR3 spans 12 amino acids. CDR3 loop: CASRQGAAGYTF. For the CDR3, the DNA is TGTGCCAGCAGACAGGGGGCAGCTGGCTACACCTTC.

CDR3 DNA: TGTGCCAGCGGGACGAGCGGGGGGCGGAATGAGCAGTTCTTC. This gives the protein CASGTSGGRNEQFF. J is TRBJ2-1 and V is TRBV6-5; 9 bases are shared with TRBD2. Losses at the gene ends were 8 bases for V and 7 bases for J; bases not matched to a gene: 9. Germline loops: CDR1 MNHEY, CDR2 SVGAGI. The length of the CDR3 is 14 residues.

The chain employs TRBV4-2 and TRBJ1-2; D is ambiguous. Germline CDR1 is LGHNA and CDR2 is YNFKEQ. Trimming stripped 3 bases from V and 4 bases from J, with 15 bases between. There are 15 residues in the CDR3. The CDR3 DNA reads as TGTGCCAGCAGCCACCCGGCGGGGATCTCCTATGGCTACACCTTC. The encoded protein is CASSHPAGISYGYTF.

This chain links TRBV2 with TRBJ2-5; the match to TRBD1 covers 7 bases. Germline CDR1 SNHLY, CDR2 FYNNEI. J gave up 4 bases and V 4 bases, and 3 bases lay outside the gene matches. There are 13 residues in the CDR3. In DNA form, the CDR3 reads TGTGCCAGCAGTGGGGACAGACCAGAGACCCAGTACTTC. Its protein product is CASSGDRPETQYF.

This clone is a singleton in its sample. The chain joins TRBV6-1 to TRBJ1-1; D not certain. The CDR3 covers 16 residues. With 0 bases removed from V and 1 base from J, the gap between germline ends came to 12 bases. CDR1 MNHNS and CDR2 SASEGT come from the germline V gene. The CDR3 protein is CASSEALRLGNTEAFF. CDR3 nucleotides: TGTGCCAGCAGTGAAGCGCTTCGTCTAGGGAACACTGAAGCTTTCTTT.

This rearrangement joins TRBV5-1 to TRBJ2-3; perhaps TRBD2 as D (6 bases). The CDR3 length is 15 residues. CDR1 SGHRS and CDR2 YFSETQ come from the germline V gene. V was clipped by 5 bases and J by 0 bases, with 13 bases between them. DNA for the CDR3: TGCGCCAGCAGGCGGGGCCCATCTAGCACAGATACGCAGTATTTT. It translates to CASRRGPSSTDTQYF.

This clone was counted between two and nine times. The chain recombines TRBV28 with TRBJ1-5; a weak D match, TRBD1 (6 bases). V lost 2 bases and J 1 base, leaving 15 bases between the germline ends. CDR3 size: 17 residues. Germline-derived CDR1 and CDR2 are MDHEN and SYDVKM. The CDR3 spells CASSLGGAGRSNQPQHF. The CDR3, as DNA: TGTGCCAGCAGTTTAGGGGGGGCCGGGAGGAGCAATCAGCCCCAGCATTTT.

The chain carries TRBV5-8 and TRBJ2-3; TRBD2 aligns across 7 bases. Trimming took 2 bases from V and 1 from J; bases not matched to a gene: 10. This CDR3 has 17 amino acids. The germline gives CDR1 SGHTS, CDR2 YDEGEE. The CDR3 DNA reads as TGTGCCAGCAGCTTAAACTTAGGGACTATCGGCACAGATACGCAGTATTTT. Its protein product is CASSLNLGTIGTDTQYF.

The gene calls are TRBV24-1 and TRBJ2-3; the match to TRBD2 covers 10 bases. CDR3 length equals 15 residues. Germline V gene lookup returns CDR1 KGHDR and CDR2 SFDVKD. Losses at the gene ends were 4 bases for V and 4 bases for J; bases not matched to a gene: 4. CDR3 DNA sequence: TGTGCCACCAGTGAACCAGCGGGGGGGGCAGATACGCAGTATTTT. It is translated as CATSEPAGGADTQYF.

This rearrangement joins TRBV21-1 to TRBJ2-7; the table's TRBD1 call for D was not verified on the DNA. TRBV21-1 is recorded as a pseudogene. The CDR3 spans 17 residues. The DNA for the CDR3 is TGTGCCAGCAGCAAAGAGTGGAGGCCCAGGGGGAGTCTCGAGCAGTACGTC. Translating gives CASSKEWRPRGSLEQYV.

The table lists this clone with a count of one. This chain connects TRBV10-1 to TRBJ2-7, with TRBD2 matching over 7 bases. Trimming removed 0 bases from V and 7 bases from J; junction bases left unmatched: 0. Germline V gene data show CDR1 as WNHNN and CDR2 as SYGVQD (reference sequence). The CDR3 spans 12 residues. The CDR3 here is CASSESGGEQYF. CDR3 DNA: TGCGCCAGCAGTGAGTCCGGGGGGGAGCAGTACTTC.

Turning to this clone: A junction boundary mismatches the germline segment, possibly from a read error. This chain joins TRBV7-8 and TRBJ2-3; 7 nucleotides match TRBD2. This CDR3 is built from 13 residues. Germline V gives CDR1 SGHVS, CDR2 FQNEAQ. The CDR3 DNA is TGTGCCAGCTCCCTAGCGGATACAGATCCGCAGTATTTT. Translating it yields CASSLADTDPQYF.

J is TRBJ2-5 and V is TRBV12-2; the DNA was not used to check the table's D call, TRBD2. TRBV12-2 is flagged as a pseudogene. CDR3 length: 17 amino acids. CDR3 sequence (DNA): TGTGCAAGTCGCTTAGTGCCTAGCGGGGGTATGGAAGAGACCCAGTACTTC. Its translation: CASRLVPSGGMEETQYF.

The chain uses TRBV6-4 and TRBJ2-3; TRBD1 aligns across 9 bases. The length of the CDR3 is 14 residues. With V trimmed by 6 bases and J by 4 bases, 5 bases remained unmatched. Germline V lookup: CDR1 MRHNA, CDR2 SNTAGT. CDR3 DNA: TGTGCCAGCAGCGCGGACAGGGGTGCAGATACGCAGTATTTT. It encodes CASSADRGADTQYF.

This chain links TRBV28 with TRBJ1-4; D is perhaps TRBD1 (5 bases). V lost 4 bases, J lost 8 bases, and 11 bases lay in between. Germline-derived CDR1 and CDR2 are MDHEN and SYDVKM. The CDR3 runs 13 residues. CDR3 nucleotides: TGTGCCAGCAGTTATCAGGGTAGGGAAAAACTGTTTTTT. Translation gives CASSYQGREKLFF. Using reference TRBV28 and TRBJ1-4 for the parts outside the CDR3, the full variable domain is DVKVTQSSRYLVKRTGEKVFLECVQDMDHENMFWYRQDPGLGLRLIYFSYDVKMKEKGDIPEGYSVSREKKERFSLILESASTNQTSMYLCASSYQGREKLFFGSGTQLSVL.

V is TRBV2 and J is TRBJ1-2; 7 nucleotides line up with TRBD1. V trimming: 8 bases; J trimming: 3 bases; junction bases outside the gene matches: 0. The CDR3 spans 11 residues. Germline CDR1 reads SNHLY; CDR2 reads FYNNEI. CDR3 nucleotide sequence: TGTGCCAGCGGGACAGACTATGGCTACACCTTC. This codes for CASGTDYGYTF.

Only a few counts were recorded for this clone. The chain recombines TRBV18 with TRBJ2-7, with a tentative D call TRBD1 (7 bases). Trimming pared 6 bases from V and 4 bases from J, leaving 16 bases between. The CDR3 is 14 amino acids. The germline CDR1 and CDR2 sequences are KGHSH and LQKENI. DNA for the CDR3: TGTGCCAGCTCCCCCCAGGGGGGAAAGTACGAGCAGTACGTC. This encodes CASSPQGGKYEQYV.

The chain is built from TRBV24-1 and TRBJ1-4; the D is unclear. Trimming left V 3 bases short and J 3 bases short, with 7 bases between. CDR1 is KGHDR, CDR2 SFDVKD, per germline. This CDR3 region has 14 residues. This chain's CDR3 is CATSDTSPNEKLFF. CDR3 in DNA: TGTGCCACCAGTGATACTTCCCCTAATGAAAAACTGTTTTTT.